The rows below give T cell receptor beta chains drawn from one sample of a study of blood T cell repertoires in COVID-19. Profiled with immunoSEQ multiplex PCR; TCRdb holds only in-frame clones, not every one. The sample lists over 45,000 clones; 70% to 80% were seen once. Sequenced input: peripheral blood. Source of these receptors: a man aged 45 to 65 with active or convalescent COVID-19. CDR3s include the opening cysteine and the closing phenylalanine or tryptophan. Fields, in order: J gene, D gene, clone size, V gene, CDR3 DNA, CDR3 protein. The D gene is left open where the match is weak. Clone size is shown for a subset of rows, as once, few, many or a class of expanded clone.

>TRBJ1-1|.|few|TRBV29-1
TGCAGCGTTGAGGCTCTCAGGGCAGCCTTCACTGAAGCTTTCTTT
CSVEALRAAFTEAFF
>TRBJ1-5|.|.|TRBV7-8
TGTGCCAGCGGATGGGAGGGATGGGGTCAGCCCCAGCATTTT
CASGWEGWGQPQHF
>TRBJ2-1|.|.|TRBV7-2
TGTGCCAGCAGCTCCTACGCGGACTCCTCCTACAATGAGCAGTTCTTC
CASSSYADSSYNEQFF
>TRBJ2-5|.|few|TRBV12-3/TRBV12-4
TGTGCCAGCAGCCTCCAAGAGACCCAGTACTTC
CASSLQETQYF
>TRBJ2-6|.|.|TRBV29-1
TGCAGCGTCGTGACAGGCGTCCGCTCTGGGGCCAACGTCCTGACTTTC
CSVVTGVRSGANVLTF
>TRBJ1-2|TRBD1|.|TRBV6-6
TGTGCCAGCGGACCGCCCGGGACAGTCCTCTATGGCTACACCTTC
CASGPPGTVLYGYTF
>TRBJ1-5|TRBD1|.|TRBV7-2
TGTGCCAGCAGCTTGACAGGGCTTAGCAATCAGCCCCAGCATTTT
CASSLTGLSNQPQHF
>TRBJ2-7|.|few|TRBV11-1
TGTGCCAGCAGCTCAAACTCCTACGAGCAGTACTTC
CASSSNSYEQYF
>TRBJ2-3|TRBD2|.|TRBV2
TGTGCCAGCCAAACTAGCGGGGGGGCCGAAGATACGCAGTATTTT
CASQTSGGAEDTQYF
>TRBJ2-2|TRBD2|.|TRBV3-1/TRBV3-2
TGTGCCAGCAGCCCCTTTAGCGGGACTACCGGGGAGCTGTTTTTT
CASSPFSGTTGELFF
>TRBJ2-7|TRBD1|.|TRBV4-2
TGTGCCAGCAGCCAAGTTGGGACAGGGGTCTACGAGCAGTACTTC
CASSQVGTGVYEQYF
>TRBJ2-3|TRBD2|.|TRBV2
TGTGCCAGCTCGACTAGCGGGACCTTCACAGATACGCAGTATTTT
CASSTSGTFTDTQYF
>TRBJ2-2|TRBD1|few|TRBV5-3
TGTGCCAGAAGCTTGGAAACAGGGGGCTTGAACACCGGGGAGCTGTTTTTT
CARSLETGGLNTGELFF
>TRBJ2-1|TRBD2|once|TRBV9
TGTGCCAGCAGCTCCCTGACGGGGGGGTCCTACAATGAGCAGTTCTTC
CASSSLTGGSYNEQFF
>TRBJ2-6|.|few|TRBV7-3
TGTGCCAGCAGCACCCAGGGGCCTTCCGCTCTATCTGGGGCCAACGTCCTGACTTTC
CASSTQGPSALSGANVLTF
>TRBJ2-7|.|.|TRBV19
TGTGCCAGTAGTATGGGGCAGCTTCTCTCCTACGAGCAGTACTTC
CASSMGQLLSYEQYF
>TRBJ1-2|.|.|TRBV7-2
TGTGCCAGCAGCTCCCTGGGGCAGCGCTATGGCTACACCTTC
CASSSLGQRYGYTF
>TRBJ1-1|.|.|TRBV19
TGTGCCAGTAGTTACGGGTGGGTGAACACTGAAGCTTTCTTT
CASSYGWVNTEAFF
>TRBJ2-7|.|.|TRBV5-4
TGTGCCAGCAGCCTGGTCTCCGGTGACGAGCAGTACTTC
CASSLVSGDEQYF
>TRBJ1-2|.|.|TRBV19
TGTGCCAGTACCCACGGGGTCTATGGCTACACCTTC
CASTHGVYGYTF
>TRBJ1-1|.|.|TRBV11-3
TGTGCCAGCAGCTTAAGGGACTCTGAAGCTTTCTTT
CASSLRDSEAFF
>TRBJ2-7|TRBD2|.|TRBV7-2
TGTGCCAGCAGCTGGGGGGGACTAGGGAGCGAGCAGTACTTC
CASSWGGLGSEQYF